This T cell receptor beta chain stems from a study of graft-versus-host responses after intestinal transplantation. Assay used: immunoSEQ multiplex PCR; TCRdb lists only in-frame clones, some missing. The sample records nearly 25,000 clones, approximately 40% being singletons. This CDR3 region has 15 residues. Germline-derived CDR1 and CDR2 are LNHDA and SQIVND (reference sequence). V lost 3 bases, J lost 0 bases, and 11 bases lay in between. This clone showed up just a few times. The identical CDR3 is also encoded by other nucleotide sequences in the sample. The TCR originated in a human patient who received an intestinal transplant. This specimen was alloreactive CD4+ T cells from a mixed lymphocyte reaction culture, taken before intestinal transplant. Described subset: CFSE-low proliferating T cells sorted from roughly six-day pre-transplant mixed lymphocyte reaction (GvH or HvG direction). This sequence joins TRBV19 and TRBJ1-1, with D uncertain. CDR3 in DNA: TGTGCCAGTAGTATTGGGAGGATCATGAACACTGAAGCTTTCTTT. It is translated as CASSIGRIMNTEAFF. The full variable domain, rest sourced from reference TRBV19 and TRBJ1-1, is DGGITQSPKYLFRKEGQNVTLSCEQNLNHDAMYWYRQDPGQGLRLIYYSQIVNDFQKGDIAEGYSVSREKKESFPLTVTSAQKNPTAFYLCASSIGRIMNTEAFFGQGTRLTVV.